This T cell receptor (beta chain) was captured in a study of neurological immune-mediated disorders. Deletions cut 7 bases from V and 4 bases from J, with 8 bases between. The CDR3 covers 13 residues. Germline CDR1 reads SGHAT; CDR2 reads FQNNGV. From the 5' RACE reads, TCRdb called clonotypes with MiXCR, one entry per CDR3 protein. The data contain more than 50,000 distinct CDR3 sequences, roughly 3.9% of them seen just once; the ten biggest clones take up 1% to 1.5%. Study-wide findings and caveats: Phylogenetic grouping assigned the repertoires of 18 of 34 multiple sclerosis patients to a single cluster of related CDR3 sequences. This cluster may be a repertoire-level signature. Clinical and MRI features did not associate with the cluster found in multiple sclerosis patients.

This clonotype came up many times. Its antigen is not known. The J gene is TRBJ2-6, the V gene TRBV11-2; D is undetermined. This clonotype originated in a man aged 25 to 40 with multiple sclerosis. Sequencing was performed on PBMCs. CDR3 protein: CASTIAGANVLTF. DNA of the CDR3: TGTGCCAGCACCATAGCCGGGGCCAACGTCCTGACTTTC.